One sample yielded the 28 T cell receptor beta chains listed below, sequenced in a study of T cell responses to AZD1222 COVID-19 vaccine (dated by TCRdb to the early 2020s). The library was built by means of the immunoSEQ multiplex PCR assay. TCRdb limited this immuneACCESS table to in-frame rearrangements with V and J called. A share of clones is missing; checked studies link under half to unresolved V genes, and the rest is unexplained. The sample table holds more than 85,000 clones, of which about 90% were seen once. Over 12% of the sample is in the top ten clones. Sample time point, as interpreted from the label and publication: about 28 days (+/-7) after the second vaccine dose. Specimen: peripheral blood, collected 28 days after the second AZD1222 dose. Source of these receptors: an adult who received the AZD1222 COVID-19 vaccine.

The chain is built from TRBV2 and TRBJ2-1; 8 nucleotides match TRBD2. V shed 7 bases, J shed 4 bases, and the junction held 12 bases outside the gene matches. The CDR3 has 16 amino acids. Germline V gene data show CDR1 as SNHLY and CDR2 as FYNNEI. The CDR3 loop reads CASTPGRAGDYNEQFF. Written as DNA, the CDR3 is TGTGCCAGCACCCCCGGGAGAGCGGGAGATTACAATGAGCAGTTCTTC.

This clone has a handful of counts. CDR3 loop: CASSWRQDRETQYF. The CDR3 bases are TGCGCCAGCAGCTGGAGACAGGATCGAGAGACCCAGTACTTC. The J gene is TRBJ2-5, the V gene TRBV5-1, with D perhaps matching TRBD1 (6 bases). Germline V gene sequence: CDR1 SGHRS, CDR2 YFSETQ. With 3 bases removed from V and 4 bases from J, the gap between germline ends came to 13 bases. The CDR3 is made up of 14 amino acids.

This sequence joins TRBV24-1 and TRBJ1-2; TRBD1 matches 9 bases. Germline CDR1 is KGHDR and CDR2 is SFDVKD. The trim removed 3 bases at V and 7 bases at J, leaving 8 bases unmatched. CDR3 length: 15 amino acids. The CDR3 DNA sequence: TGTGCCACCAGTGATACCCCGGGACAGGGCTCTGGCTACACCTTC. Amino acids: CATSDTPGQGSGYTF.

The chain employs TRBV9 and TRBJ2-1, with 11 bases aligning to TRBD2. Germline CDR1 and CDR2: SGDLS and YYNGEE. The CDR3 contains 15 residues. V lost 0 bases, J lost 7 bases, and 3 bases stayed unmatched. The CDR3 spells CASSVEIAGGNEQFF. DNA of the CDR3: TGTGCCAGCAGCGTAGAGATAGCGGGAGGGAATGAGCAGTTCTTC.

By proportion, this clone is large (0.1 to 1%). This chain joins TRBV7-9 and TRBJ1-2; D possibly corresponds to TRBD1 (5 bases). CDR1 and CDR2 from the germline V gene are SEHNR and FQNEAQ (reference sequence). The ends were cut back, 2 bases at V and 3 bases at J, with 13 bases in the middle. This CDR3 contains 15 residues. The CDR3 region is CASSLSQGGDYGYTF. CDR3 DNA: TGTGCCAGCAGCTTATCGCAGGGAGGGGACTATGGCTACACCTTC.

As DNA, the CDR3 is TGTGCCAGCAGCCAAGTCGCCACGACGCTTATGAACACTGAAGCTTTCTTT. Encoded protein: CASSQVATTLMNTEAFF. This chain links TRBV3-1 (or the pseudogene TRBV3-2) with TRBJ1-1; D gene uncertain. The CDR3 consists of 17 residues. V dropped 1 base and J dropped 0 bases, with 15 bases sitting between them. The V gene's germline CDR1 is LGHDT and CDR2 YNNKEL (reference sequence).

This chain uses TRBV11-3 with TRBJ2-3; D is unresolved. Deletions cut 8 bases from V and 2 bases from J, with 11 bases between. From germline, CDR1 is SGHNT and CDR2 YENEEA. The CDR3 consists of 13 residues. CDR3 protein: CASEAEITDTQYF. CDR3 bases: TGTGCCAGCGAGGCAGAAATCACAGATACGCAGTATTTT. The variable domain in full, with the rest retrieved from reference TRBV11-3 and TRBJ2-3, is EAGVVQSPRYKIIEKKQPVAFWCNPISGHNTLYWYLQNLGQGPELLIRYENEEAVDDSQLPKDRFSAERLKGVDSTLKIQPAELGDSAVYLCASEAEITDTQYFGPGTRLTVL.

V usage is TRBV2 and J usage is TRBJ1-1; possibly TRBD1 for D (6 bases). Germline V lookup: CDR1 SNHLY, CDR2 FYNNEI. Deletions cut 6 bases from V and 6 bases from J, with 11 bases between. The CDR3 has 12 residues. The CDR3 reads CASRNRVSEAFF. CDR3 bases: TGTGCCAGCAGGAACAGGGTATCTGAAGCTTTCTTT.

The V and J genes are TRBV5-4 and TRBJ1-2, with unresolved D. CDR1 is SGHNT and CDR2 is YYREEE in the germline V gene (reference sequence). V was cut by 3 bases and J by 3 bases, with 6 bases left in between. This CDR3 region has 12 residues. The CDR3 bases are TGTGCCAGCAGCTCGGATTACTATGGCTACACCTTC. It specifies CASSSDYYGYTF.

The chain is built from TRBV3-1 (or the pseudogene TRBV3-2) and TRBJ2-7, with 9 positions matching TRBD2. The germline gives CDR1 LGHDT, CDR2 YNNKEL (reference sequence). Germline trimming cut 1 base from V and 3 bases from J; bases unmatched to any gene: 4. This CDR3 is built from 15 residues. Written as DNA, the CDR3 is TGTGCCAGCAGCCAAGGAGCGGGAGGAGGCTACGAGCAGTACTTC. This translates into CASSQGAGGGYEQYF.

V usage is TRBV18 and J usage is TRBJ2-2; a possible D gene is TRBD2 (6 bases). CDR1 and CDR2 from the germline V gene are KGHSH and LQKENI. This CDR3 region has 17 residues. V gave up 1 base and J gave up 5 bases, with 17 bases separating them. This chain's CDR3 is CASSPRTQGLQTGELFF. CDR3 nucleotides: TGTGCCAGCTCACCACGGACCCAGGGACTGCAAACCGGGGAGCTGTTTTTT.

V is TRBV11-2 and J is TRBJ2-2; D is ambiguous. There are 14 residues in the CDR3. The ends were cut back, 1 base at V and 0 bases at J, with 3 bases in the middle. Germline CDR1 reads SGHAT; CDR2 reads FQNNGV. CDR3 protein: CASSLVANTGELFF. The DNA for the CDR3 is TGTGCCAGCAGCTTAGTAGCGAACACCGGGGAGCTGTTTTTT.

This chain links TRBV10-1 with TRBJ2-1, with a weak D call TRBD1 (5 bases). Trimming shortened V by 4 bases and J by 0 bases, and 16 bases separated the two germline ends. This CDR3 has 17 amino acids. Germline-derived CDR1 and CDR2 are WNHNN and SYGVQD (reference sequence). CDR3 in DNA: TGCGCCAGCAGTGCTGGTGGGGCGGACCTCTCCTACAATGAGCAGTTCTTC. Translated, it gives CASSAGGADLSYNEQFF.

The chain couples TRBV5-1 to TRBJ1-6, with TRBD1 matching 7 bases. Germline-derived CDR1 and CDR2 are SGHRS and YFSETQ. The CDR3 runs 14 residues. The V segment lost 7 bases and the J segment 12 bases; nucleotides outside the gene matches: 13. The CDR3 loop reads CASSGAGGFEPLHF. The CDR3 nucleotides read TGCGCCAGCTCGGGAGCAGGGGGATTCGAACCCCTCCACTTT. Full variable domain (remainder filled in from reference TRBV5-1 and TRBJ1-6): KAGVTQTPRYLIKTRGQQVTLSCSPISGHRSVSWYQQTPGQGLQFLFEYFSETQRNKGNFPGRFSGRQFSNSRSEMNVSTLELGDSALYLCASSGAGGFEPLHFGNGTRLTVT.

The chain combines TRBV7-9 with TRBJ2-5; tentative D call: TRBD2 (6 bases). Per the germline V gene, CDR1 is SEHNR and CDR2 is FQNEAQ (reference sequence). CDR3 length: 15 residues. V lost 5 bases, J lost 2 bases, and 15 bases lay in between. The CDR3 sequence: CASSNAKGRQETQYF. The CDR3 nucleotides are TGTGCCAGCAGCAACGCCAAAGGGAGGCAAGAGACCCAGTACTTC.

The V and J genes are TRBV2 and TRBJ1-2; D gene uncertain. Between the trimmed V and J ends, which lost 8 bases and 8 bases, there was a span of 18 bases. CDR1 and CDR2 from the germline V gene are SNHLY and FYNNEI. There are 13 residues in the CDR3. In DNA form, the CDR3 reads TGTGCCAGCGTATACGAGGGTCTTCACGGCTACACCTTC. Protein sequence: CASVYEGLHGYTF.

The chain combines TRBV5-1 with TRBJ2-6; D not resolved. Trimming took 3 bases from V and 0 from J, leaving 7 bases between them. The CDR3 loop spans 15 amino acids. The germline V gene encodes CDR1 SGHRS and CDR2 YFSETQ. CDR3 sequence (DNA): TGCGCCAGCAGCTACATACACTCTGGGGCCAACGTCCTGACTTTC. It encodes CASSYIHSGANVLTF.

The V call is TRBV27, the J call TRBJ2-7, with 12 nucleotides matching TRBD1. Trimming at V came to 6 bases and at J to 3 bases, leaving 12 bases not matched to a gene. The CDR3 has 17 amino acids. CDR1 and CDR2 from the germline V gene are MNHEY and SMNVEV (reference sequence). CDR3 DNA: TGTGCCAGCAGCGGGACAGGGGGCTCCCGTCGTTTCTACGAGCAGTACTTC. It codes for CASSGTGGSRRFYEQYF.

V is TRBV18 and J is TRBJ1-1, with D maybe TRBD1 (5 bases). Trimming took off 3 bases at V and 2 bases at J, with 10 bases between the two ends. From germline, CDR1 is KGHSH and CDR2 LQKENI. The CDR3 spans 14 residues. The CDR3 DNA sequence: TGTGCCAGCTCACCCGACAGAAAAAACACTGAAGCTTTCTTT. Protein: CASSPDRKNTEAFF.

The chain carries TRBV7-3 and TRBJ2-1, with 10 bases that match TRBD1. The CDR3 length is 13 residues. J lost 7 bases, V lost 4 bases, and 1 base had no gene match. Germline V gives CDR1 SGHTA, CDR2 FQGTGA. CDR3 protein: CASSSGQGNEQFF. DNA for the CDR3: TGTGCCAGCAGCTCGGGACAGGGGAATGAGCAGTTCTTC.

In its sample, this clone was seen a few times. This chain uses TRBV18 with TRBJ1-5, with no clear D. The germline V gene has CDR1 KGHSH and CDR2 LQKENI. The CDR3 sequence is 13 residues long. Trimming took off 6 bases at V and 4 bases at J, with 10 bases between the two ends. The CDR3 reads CASSKDWNQPQHF. In DNA form, the CDR3 reads TGTGCCAGCTCCAAAGATTGGAATCAGCCCCAGCATTTT.

The chain links TRBV18 to TRBJ2-3; D remains unclear. The V gene's germline CDR1 is KGHSH and CDR2 LQKENI. The CDR3 spans 13 residues. Trimming took 0 bases from V and 5 from J, leaving 6 bases between them. The CDR3 loop is CASSPPVEDTQYF. CDR3 DNA sequence: TGTGCCAGCTCACCACCGGTCGAAGATACGCAGTATTTT.

The V and J genes are TRBV5-4 and TRBJ1-2, with D possibly being TRBD1 (5 bases). Germline CDR1 is SGHNT and CDR2 is YYREEE (reference sequence). The V and J ends lost 1 base and 5 bases respectively, with 18 bases between them. The CDR3 spans 16 residues. CDR3 residues: CASSLSRDQLAYGYTF. The CDR3, as DNA: TGTGCCAGCAGCTTGAGCCGGGACCAACTCGCTTATGGCTACACCTTC.

The chain combines TRBV3-1 (or the pseudogene TRBV3-2) with TRBJ1-3; the D is unclear. This CDR3 has 15 amino acids. Germline CDR1 and CDR2: LGHDT and YNNKEL (reference sequence). Trimming cost V 5 bases and J 0 bases, with 11 bases left between them. CDR3: CASSVESLSGNTIYF. The CDR3 DNA reads TGTGCCAGCAGCGTGGAAAGCCTCTCTGGAAACACCATATATTTT.

V gene TRBV10-1 combines with J gene TRBJ1-2; the D gene is possibly TRBD1 (5 bases). The CDR3 totals 13 residues. V lost 5 bases and J lost 1, with 8 bases in between. Germline loops: CDR1 WNHNN, CDR2 SYGVQD (reference sequence). CDR3 region: CASSTGLNYGYTF. CDR3 nucleotides: TGCGCCAGCAGTACAGGCCTTAACTATGGCTACACCTTC.

The chain employs TRBV7-9 and TRBJ1-5; 7 bases are shared with TRBD1. Germline lookup yields CDR1 SEHNR and CDR2 FQNEAQ (reference sequence). The J segment lost 9 bases and the V segment lost 5 bases, leaving 13 bases of the junction unmatched. The CDR3 contains 15 residues. The CDR3 loop reads CASSPGTSTGTPQHF. CDR3 DNA: TGTGCCAGCAGCCCCGGGACATCGACAGGGACGCCCCAGCATTTT.

The chain recombines TRBV18 with TRBJ2-7; 9 positions agree with TRBD2. V was clipped by 6 bases and J by 2 bases; unmatched bases: 17. Germline CDR1 is KGHSH and CDR2 is LQKENI. The CDR3 covers 18 residues. CDR3 residues: CASSPLPPLAGLAYEQYF. CDR3 sequence (DNA): TGTGCCAGCTCTCCCCTCCCGCCCCTAGCGGGGCTCGCCTACGAGCAGTACTTC.

The V call is TRBV5-1, the J call TRBJ1-3; D perhaps matches TRBD1 (5 bases). V gave up 1 base and J gave up 0 bases, with 11 bases separating them. CDR3 length: 16 residues. Germline V CDR1 and CDR2: SGHRS, YFSETQ. The CDR3 region has the DNA TGCGCCAGCAGCTTGTTCGGGGCTAGCTCTGGAAACACCATATATTTT. Translating it yields CASSLFGASSGNTIYF. Filled out from reference TRBV5-1 and TRBJ1-3, the complete variable domain reads KAGVTQTPRYLIKTRGQQVTLSCSPISGHRSVSWYQQTPGQGLQFLFEYFSETQRNKGNFPGRFSGRQFSNSRSEMNVSTLELGDSALYLCASSLFGASSGNTIYFGEGSWLTVV.